This entry is about one TCR beta chain. TCRdb's table, derived via immunoSEQ multiplex PCR, lists solely in-frame clones and lacks some. The sample has tens of thousands of clones, approximately 87% seen once. This sample is drawn from a study of T cell changes during pregnancy in multiple sclerosis. Source: peripheral blood, taken in the second trimester of pregnancy. The TCR was taken from a female donor in good health, enrolled as a control in a pregnancy study.

The chain's CDR3 is CASSPQGGNSYNEQFF. The CDR3 DNA reads as TGTGCCAGCAGTCCACAGGGGGGAAACTCCTACAATGAGCAGTTCTTC. V usage is TRBV27 and J usage is TRBJ2-1; 8 bases fit TRBD1. The J segment lost 0 bases and the V segment lost 5 bases, leaving 6 bases of the junction unmatched. The germline V gene encodes CDR1 MNHEY and CDR2 SMNVEV (reference sequence). CDR3 size: 16 residues.